This T cell receptor (beta chain) originates from a study of PD-1 blockade in mismatch repair-deficient tumors. The table came from immunoSEQ multiplex PCR; TCRdb's copy has only in-frame clones and leaves some out. The sample consists of about 19,000 clones, about four fifths of them appearing once. Germline CDR1 and CDR2: SGDLS and YYNGEE. The CDR3 length is 18 residues. J gave up 1 base and V 0 bases, and 8 bases lay outside the gene matches. All patients were mismatch repair deficient, assessed by either PCR or immunohistochemistry. Study-wide results and limits: Tumor-resident clones, often undetectable pretreatment in blood, expanded then contracted after pembrolizumab.

Comment on this clone: What it binds is unknown.

The clonotype originates from an adult with mismatch repair-deficient cancer. The source material was PBMCs, sampled 52 weeks after starting pembrolizumab. V gene TRBV9 combines with J gene TRBJ2-3, with TRBD2 matching over 10 bases. As DNA, the CDR3 is TGTGCCAGCAGCGTAGGGGCTAGCGGGAGATTGGGCACAGATACGCAGTATTTT. Encoded protein: CASSVGASGRLGTDTQYF. Drawing the rest from reference TRBV9 and TRBJ2-3, the complete variable domain is DSGVTQTPKHLITATGQRVTLRCSPRSGDLSVYWYQQSLDQGLQFLIQYYNGEERAKGNILERFSAQQFPDLHSELNLSSLELGDSALYFCASSVGASGRLGTDTQYFGPGTRLTVL.